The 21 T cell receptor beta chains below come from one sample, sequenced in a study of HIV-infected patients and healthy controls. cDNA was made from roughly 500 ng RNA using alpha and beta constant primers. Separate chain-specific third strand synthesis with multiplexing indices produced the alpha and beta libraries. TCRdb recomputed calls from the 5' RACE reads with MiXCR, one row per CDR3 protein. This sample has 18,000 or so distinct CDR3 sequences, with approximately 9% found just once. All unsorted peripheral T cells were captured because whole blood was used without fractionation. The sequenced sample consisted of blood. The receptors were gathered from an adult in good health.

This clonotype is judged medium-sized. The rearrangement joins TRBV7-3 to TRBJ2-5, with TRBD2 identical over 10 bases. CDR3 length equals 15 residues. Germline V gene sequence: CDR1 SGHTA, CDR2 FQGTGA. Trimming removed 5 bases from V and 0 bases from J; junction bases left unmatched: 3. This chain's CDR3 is CASSPGLAHQETQYF. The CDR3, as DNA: TGTGCCAGCAGCCCGGGACTAGCGCACCAAGAGACCCAGTACTTC.

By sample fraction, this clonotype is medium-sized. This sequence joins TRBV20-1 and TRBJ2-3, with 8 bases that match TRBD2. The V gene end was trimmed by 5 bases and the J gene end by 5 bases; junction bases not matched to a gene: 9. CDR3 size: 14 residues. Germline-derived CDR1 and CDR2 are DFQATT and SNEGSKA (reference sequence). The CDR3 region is CSALSGSGVDTQYF. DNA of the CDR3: TGCAGTGCTTTAAGCGGGAGCGGAGTAGATACGCAGTATTTT.

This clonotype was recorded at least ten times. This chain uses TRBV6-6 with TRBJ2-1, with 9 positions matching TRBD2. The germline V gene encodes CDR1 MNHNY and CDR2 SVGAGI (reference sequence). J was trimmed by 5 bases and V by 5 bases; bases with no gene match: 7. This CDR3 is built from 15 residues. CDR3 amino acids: CASSHPAGGNNEQFF. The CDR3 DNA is TGTGCCAGCAGTCACCCAGCGGGAGGAAACAATGAGCAGTTCTTC.

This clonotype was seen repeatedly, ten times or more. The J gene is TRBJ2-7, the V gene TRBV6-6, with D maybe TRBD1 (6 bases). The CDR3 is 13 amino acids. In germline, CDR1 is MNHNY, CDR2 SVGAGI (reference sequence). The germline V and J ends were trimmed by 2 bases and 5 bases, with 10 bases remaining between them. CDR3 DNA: TGTGCCAGCAGTTACGGGACAATCGACGAGCAGTACTTC. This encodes CASSYGTIDEQYF.

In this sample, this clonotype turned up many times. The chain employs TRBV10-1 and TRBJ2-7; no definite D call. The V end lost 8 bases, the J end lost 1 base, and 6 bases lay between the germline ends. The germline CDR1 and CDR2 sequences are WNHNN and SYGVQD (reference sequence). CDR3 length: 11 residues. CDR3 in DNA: TGCGCCAGCGGGGATTCCTACGAGCAGTACTTC. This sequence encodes CASGDSYEQYF.

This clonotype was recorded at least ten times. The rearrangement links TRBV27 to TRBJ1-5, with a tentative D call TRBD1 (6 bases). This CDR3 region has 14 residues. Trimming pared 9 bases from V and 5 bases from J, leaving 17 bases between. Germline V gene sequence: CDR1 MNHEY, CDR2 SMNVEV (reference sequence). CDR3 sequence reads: CASARAGAHQPQHF. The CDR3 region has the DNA TGTGCCAGTGCTAGGGCAGGGGCGCATCAGCCCCAGCATTTT.

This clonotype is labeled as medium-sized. The CDR3 bases are TGTGCCAGCAGCTTGGGCCTTAGCACAGATACGCAGTATTTT. This encodes CASSLGLSTDTQYF. The V call is TRBV7-2, the J call TRBJ2-3, with D unresolved. The CDR3 extends over 14 amino acids. Trimming left V 3 bases short and J 0 bases short, with 7 bases between. CDR1 is SGHTA and CDR2 is FQGNSA in the germline V gene.

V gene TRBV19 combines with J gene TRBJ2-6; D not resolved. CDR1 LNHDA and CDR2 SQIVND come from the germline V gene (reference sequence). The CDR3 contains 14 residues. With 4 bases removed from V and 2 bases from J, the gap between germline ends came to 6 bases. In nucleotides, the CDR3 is TGTGCCAGTAGTACCATGGCTGGGGCCAACGTCCTGACTTTC. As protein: CASSTMAGANVLTF. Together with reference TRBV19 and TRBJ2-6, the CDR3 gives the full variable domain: DGGITQSPKYLFRKEGQNVTLSCEQNLNHDAMYWYRQDPGQGLRLIYYSQIVNDFQKGDIAEGYSVSREKKESFPLTVTSAQKNPTAFYLCASSTMAGANVLTFGAGSRLTVL.

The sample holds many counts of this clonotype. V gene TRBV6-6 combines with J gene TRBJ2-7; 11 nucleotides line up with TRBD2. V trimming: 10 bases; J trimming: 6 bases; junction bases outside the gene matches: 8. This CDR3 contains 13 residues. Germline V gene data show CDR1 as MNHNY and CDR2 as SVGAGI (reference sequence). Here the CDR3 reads CATRVAGGGEQYF. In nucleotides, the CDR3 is TGTGCCACCAGGGTAGCGGGAGGGGGCGAGCAGTACTTC.

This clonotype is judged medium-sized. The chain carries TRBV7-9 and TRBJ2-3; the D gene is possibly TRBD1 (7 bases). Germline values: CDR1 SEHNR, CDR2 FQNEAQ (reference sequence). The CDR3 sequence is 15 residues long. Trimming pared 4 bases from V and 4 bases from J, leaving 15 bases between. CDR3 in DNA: TGTGCCAGCAGCTCCACCCAGGGGGGTTCAGATACGCAGTATTTT. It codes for CASSSTQGGSDTQYF. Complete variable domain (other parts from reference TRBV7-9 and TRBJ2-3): DTGVSQNPRHKITKRGQNVTFRCDPISEHNRLYWYRQTLGQGPEFLTYFQNEAQLEKSRLLSDRFSAERPKGSFSTLEIQRTEQGDSAMYLCASSSTQGGSDTQYFGPGTRLTVL.

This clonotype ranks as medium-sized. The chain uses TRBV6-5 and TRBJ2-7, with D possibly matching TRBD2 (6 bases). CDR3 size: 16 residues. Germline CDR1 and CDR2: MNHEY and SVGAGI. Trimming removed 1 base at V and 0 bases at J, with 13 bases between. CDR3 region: CASSYLSGTASYEQYF. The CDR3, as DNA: TGTGCCAGCAGTTACTTATCCGGGACTGCCTCCTACGAGCAGTACTTC.

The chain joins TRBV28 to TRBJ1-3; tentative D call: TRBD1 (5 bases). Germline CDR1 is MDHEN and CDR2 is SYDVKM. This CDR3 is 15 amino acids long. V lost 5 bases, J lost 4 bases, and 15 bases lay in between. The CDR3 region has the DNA TGTGCCAGCAGTCCTACAGGAGGCTTGGGAAACACCATATATTTT. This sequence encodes CASSPTGGLGNTIYF.

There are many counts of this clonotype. CDR3 region: CASSFQGGGLPQHF. The CDR3 bases are TGTGCCAGCAGTTTTCAAGGGGGCGGCCTGCCCCAGCATTTT. The genes are TRBV12-3 or TRBV12-4 and TRBJ1-5; 7 nucleotides line up with TRBD1. There are 14 residues in the CDR3. Losses at the gene ends were 3 bases for V and 9 bases for J; bases not matched to a gene: 8.

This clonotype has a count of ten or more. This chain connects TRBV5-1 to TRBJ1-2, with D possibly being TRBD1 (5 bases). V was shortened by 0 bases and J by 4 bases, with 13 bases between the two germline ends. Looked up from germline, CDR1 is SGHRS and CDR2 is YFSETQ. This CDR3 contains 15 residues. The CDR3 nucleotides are TGCGCCAGCAGCTTGGCAGGGTCCGGCGGCTATGGCTACACCTTC. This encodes CASSLAGSGGYGYTF.

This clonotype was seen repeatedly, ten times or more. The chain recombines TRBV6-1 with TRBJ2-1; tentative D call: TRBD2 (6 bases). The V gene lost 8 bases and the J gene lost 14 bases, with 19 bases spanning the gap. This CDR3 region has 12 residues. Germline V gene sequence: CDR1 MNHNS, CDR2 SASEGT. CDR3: CASSGTGDMEFF. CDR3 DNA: TGTGCCAGCTCCGGGACGGGGGATATGGAGTTCTTC.

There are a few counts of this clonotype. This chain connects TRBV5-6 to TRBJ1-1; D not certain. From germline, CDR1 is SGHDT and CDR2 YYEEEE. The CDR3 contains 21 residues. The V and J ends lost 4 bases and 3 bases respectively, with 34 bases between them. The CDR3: CASSAYLPLGLVPRTHTEAFF. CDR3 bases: TGTGCCAGCAGCGCCTATTTACCTTTAGGGCTAGTCCCTCGTACCCACACTGAAGCTTTCTTT. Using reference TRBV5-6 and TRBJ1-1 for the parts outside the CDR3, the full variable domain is DAGVTQSPTHLIKTRGQQVTLRCSPKSGHDTVSWYQQALGQGPQFIFQYYEEEERQRGNFPDRFSGHQFPNYSSELNVNALLLGDSALYLCASSAYLPLGLVPRTHTEAFFGQGTRLTVV.

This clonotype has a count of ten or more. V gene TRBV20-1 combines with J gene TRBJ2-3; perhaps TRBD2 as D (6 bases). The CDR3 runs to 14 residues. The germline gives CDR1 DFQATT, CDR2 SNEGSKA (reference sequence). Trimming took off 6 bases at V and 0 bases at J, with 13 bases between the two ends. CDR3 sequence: CSAKTRGSTDTQYF. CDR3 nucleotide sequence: TGCAGTGCCAAAACGCGGGGTAGCACAGATACGCAGTATTTT.

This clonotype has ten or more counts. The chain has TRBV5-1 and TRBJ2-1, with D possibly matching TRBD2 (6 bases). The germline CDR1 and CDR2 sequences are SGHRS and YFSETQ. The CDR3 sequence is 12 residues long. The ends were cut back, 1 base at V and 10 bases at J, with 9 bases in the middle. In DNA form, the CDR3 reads TGCGCCAGCAGCTTGCCAGCGGGCGAGCAGTTCTTC. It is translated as CASSLPAGEQFF.

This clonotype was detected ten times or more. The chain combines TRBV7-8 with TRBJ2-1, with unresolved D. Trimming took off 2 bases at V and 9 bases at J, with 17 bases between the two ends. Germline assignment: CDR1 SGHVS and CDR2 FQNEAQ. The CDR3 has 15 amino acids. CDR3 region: CASSLTAAIRTEQFF. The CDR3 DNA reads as TGTGCCAGCAGCTTAACGGCGGCAATAAGGACTGAGCAGTTCTTC. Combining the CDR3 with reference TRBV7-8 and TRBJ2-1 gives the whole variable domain GAGVSQSPRYKVAKRGQDVALRCDPISGHVSLFWYQQALGQGPEFLTYFQNEAQLDKSGLPSDRFFAERPEGSVSTLKIQRTQQEDSAVYLCASSLTAAIRTEQFFGPGTRLTVL.

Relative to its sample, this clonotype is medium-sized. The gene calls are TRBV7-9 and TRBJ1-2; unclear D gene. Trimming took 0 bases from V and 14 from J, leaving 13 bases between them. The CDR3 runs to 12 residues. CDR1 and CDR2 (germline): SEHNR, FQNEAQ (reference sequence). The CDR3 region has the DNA TGTGCCAGCAGCTTAGCTGGTCTCTTCCCTACCTTC. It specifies CASSLAGLFPTF. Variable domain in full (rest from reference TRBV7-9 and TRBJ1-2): DTGVSQNPRHKITKRGQNVTFRCDPISEHNRLYWYRQTLGQGPEFLTYFQNEAQLEKSRLLSDRFSAERPKGSFSTLEIQRTEQGDSAMYLCASSLAGLFPTFGSGTRLTVV.

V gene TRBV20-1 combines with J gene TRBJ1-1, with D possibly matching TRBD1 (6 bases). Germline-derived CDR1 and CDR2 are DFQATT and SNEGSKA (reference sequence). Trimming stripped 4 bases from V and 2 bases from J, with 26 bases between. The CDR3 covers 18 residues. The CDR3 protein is CSATLRRGTTSRNTEAFF. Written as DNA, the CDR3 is TGCAGTGCTACACTGAGGAGGGGGACAACCTCTCGCAACACTGAAGCTTTCTTT.